This T cell receptor beta chain was captured by sequencing in a study of T cell responses to AZD1222 COVID-19 vaccine. As regards this clone: The target antigen is unknown.

This CDR3 is 13 amino acids long. Trimming took 5 bases from V and 7 from J, leaving 11 bases between them. General observations from the study: Reportedly, nearly half the spike-specific TCRs target unmutated variant regions. Two AZD1222 doses significantly raised spike-specific TCR breadth and depth over controls. Donors were mostly white British, more females; clonal diversity possibly underestimated.

The assay was immunoSEQ multiplex PCR, and TCRdb's table has in-frame clones only and misses some. The sample carries under 70,000 clones, approximately 85% recorded once. The source was peripheral blood, collected on day 0 of MenACWY control vaccination. The chain has TRBV12-3 or TRBV12-4 and TRBJ2-2, with a possible D match to TRBD1 (5 bases). The sequence was collected from an adult in good health. The CDR3: CASSMLGVGELFF. In DNA, the CDR3 is TGTGCCAGCAGTATGCTAGGGGTCGGGGAGCTGTTTTTT.